This TCR beta chain was obtained from a study of blood T cell repertoires in COVID-19. Study-level background: Sources were T cells, B-cell-depleted T cells, or PBMCs; the material itself was cDNA or gDNA.

V lost 6 bases and J 5 bases, leaving 13 bases between the germline ends. There are 13 residues in the CDR3. Germline V CDR1 and CDR2: MNHNY, SVGAGI (reference sequence). Original handling: Amplification of reference gene primers provided the estimated nucleated cell counts. The assay was immunoSEQ multiplex PCR, and TCRdb's table has in-frame clones only and misses some. Clonal size and the V and J genes are those of that table, whereas D and trimming came from the DNA. The repertoire includes 85,000 to 100,000 clones, roughly 85% of them detected once, and roughly 30% sits in the top ten. The sequencing input was peripheral blood. This clonotype was sampled from a man aged 50 to 60 with active or convalescent COVID-19. The chain couples TRBV6-6 to TRBJ2-5; TRBD2 might be the D (5 bases). The CDR3 DNA sequence: TGTGCCAGCAGCAAAGAGGGTAGCGAGACCCAGTACTTC. Protein product: CASSKEGSETQYF.